These 27 T cell receptor beta chains came from one sample sequenced in a study of blood T cell repertoires in COVID-19. Method: immunoSEQ multiplex PCR; TCRdb's copy keeps in-frame clones and lacks some. The table includes about 210,000 clones, roughly 90% detected once. The sample consisted of peripheral blood. The receptors originated from a woman between 40 and 50 years old with acute or convalescent COVID-19.

The chain employs TRBV28 and TRBJ1-2; no firm D call. V was shortened by 10 bases and J by 9 bases, with 21 bases between the two germline ends. CDR1 and CDR2 from the germline V gene are MDHEN and SYDVKM. CDR3 length: 13 residues. CDR3 sequence reads: CATLSGAGWRYTF. The CDR3 nucleotides read TGTGCCACCCTAAGTGGAGCGGGTTGGCGCTACACCTTC.

CDR3 sequence: CASSLGTGTLVSDTQYF. The CDR3 nucleotides read TGCGCCAGCAGCTTGGGGACCGGGACTTTAGTCTCAGATACGCAGTATTTT. The V and J genes are TRBV5-1 and TRBJ2-3; TRBD2 might be the D (6 bases). The germline CDR1 and CDR2 sequences are SGHRS and YFSETQ. The V gene lost 0 bases and the J gene lost 4 bases, with 18 bases spanning the gap. This CDR3 has 17 residues.

This chain joins TRBV30 and TRBJ2-1, with 7 bases fitting TRBD1. This CDR3 contains 16 residues. V was pared by 5 bases and J by 6 bases, with 16 bases of the junction left unmatched. Germline values: CDR1 GTSNPN, CDR2 SVGIG (reference sequence). The CDR3 nucleotides are TGTGCCTGGGGCGCCCTAGACAGGGTCGGCGGCAATGAGCAGTTCTTC. Amino acids: CAWGALDRVGGNEQFF.

The chain combines TRBV5-1 with TRBJ1-1; 7 bases line up with TRBD1. CDR1 and CDR2 (germline): SGHRS, YFSETQ. The CDR3 is made up of 12 amino acids. The J segment lost 6 bases and the V segment lost 4 bases, leaving 3 bases of the junction unmatched. The CDR3 sequence: CASSGQVAEAFF. The CDR3 coding sequence is TGCGCCAGCAGCGGACAGGTGGCTGAAGCTTTCTTT.

This clone appeared a single time. The chain joins TRBV27 to TRBJ1-5; possibly TRBD1 for D (5 bases). There are 14 residues in the CDR3. CDR1 is MNHEY, CDR2 SMNVEV, per germline (reference sequence). V was cut by 4 bases and J by 3 bases, with 10 bases left in between. CDR3 region: CASSSGRANQPQHF. The CDR3, as DNA: TGTGCCAGCAGTTCTGGCAGGGCCAATCAGCCCCAGCATTTT.

V is TRBV5-1 and J is TRBJ1-1, with 7 positions matching TRBD1. Trimming took 6 bases from V and 4 from J; bases not matched to a gene: 15. This CDR3 has 16 residues. The germline gives CDR1 SGHRS, CDR2 YFSETQ. For the CDR3, the DNA is TGCGCCAGCACAGGGGGTCAAGGGGGCTGGGTCACTGAAGCTTTCTTT. Translation gives CASTGGQGGWVTEAFF.

This clone has just one count. The chain joins TRBV24-1 to TRBJ2-1; 7 bases are a match to TRBD2. V trimming: 12 bases; J trimming: 2 bases; junction bases outside the gene matches: 9. The germline CDR1 and CDR2 sequences are KGHDR and SFDVKD. CDR3 length: 14 amino acids. CDR3 sequence (DNA): TGTGCCGTTGGGGGGGGAGGGACCTACAATGAGCAGTTCTTC. Its translation is CAVGGGGTYNEQFF.

This chain connects TRBV6-5 to TRBJ1-4; a possible D gene is TRBD1 (6 bases). Germline CDR1 and CDR2: MNHEY and SVGAGI. The CDR3 runs 13 residues. V was trimmed by 6 bases and J by 7 bases, leaving 12 bases between them. CDR3 residues: CASSLLRGEKLFF. CDR3 in DNA: TGTGCCAGCAGCTTACTCAGGGGTGAAAAACTGTTTTTT.

The sample holds one count of this clone. The sample carries other DNA sequences with the same CDR3. The rearrangement uses TRBV6-5 and TRBJ1-1; D is ambiguous. This CDR3 spans 13 amino acids. CDR1 is MNHEY, CDR2 SVGAGI, per germline. Deletions cut 4 bases from V and 5 bases from J, with 11 bases between. CDR3 in amino acids: CASSSGRITEAFF. For the CDR3, the DNA is TGTGCCAGCAGTTCTGGGAGGATAACTGAAGCTTTCTTT.

This clone was recorded only once. The chain recombines TRBV2 with TRBJ2-5; D may be TRBD2 (6 bases). The CDR3 contains 16 residues. V lost 0 bases to trimming and J lost 6 bases, with 17 bases between them. Looked up from germline, CDR1 is SNHLY and CDR2 is FYNNEI. DNA for the CDR3: TGTGCCAGCAGTGAAGCCATTGGTCGGAGGGGCCAGACCCAGTACTTC. Translation gives CASSEAIGRRGQTQYF.

This chain links TRBV7-3 with TRBJ2-5; tentative D call: TRBD2 (6 bases). With 8 bases removed from V and 5 bases from J, the gap between germline ends came to 18 bases. This CDR3 has 14 residues. Germline V gives CDR1 SGHTA, CDR2 FQGTGA. The CDR3 loop is CASAPNQGGETQYF. The CDR3 coding sequence is TGTGCCAGCGCCCCCAACCAAGGAGGGGAGACCCAGTACTTC.

V is TRBV11-3 and J is TRBJ1-2, with 8 bases identical to TRBD1. The CDR3 totals 14 residues. The germline gives CDR1 SGHNT, CDR2 YENEEA. Trimming took 5 bases from V and 6 from J; bases not matched to a gene: 8. The CDR3 sequence: CASSPLQGVNGYTF. DNA for the CDR3: TGTGCCAGCAGCCCCTTACAGGGGGTAAATGGCTACACCTTC.

This chain links TRBV6-5 with TRBJ2-6; D is unresolved. Between the trimmed V and J ends, which lost 5 bases and 0 bases, there was a span of 8 bases. The V gene's germline CDR1 is MNHEY and CDR2 SVGAGI. The CDR3 has 15 residues. CDR3 in amino acids: CASSRQVSGANVLTF. The CDR3 bases are TGTGCCAGCAGTAGACAAGTCTCTGGGGCCAACGTCCTGACTTTC.

V usage is TRBV2 and J usage is TRBJ2-2, with TRBD1 matching 11 bases. This CDR3 comprises 15 residues. CDR1 and CDR2 (germline): SNHLY, FYNNEI. V lost 5 bases, J lost 7 bases, and 6 bases stayed unmatched. CDR3 coding DNA: TGTGCCAGCAGTCGTCGGACAGGGGGCATCGGGGAGCTGTTTTTT. Amino acids: CASSRRTGGIGELFF.

The V gene is TRBV2, the J gene TRBJ1-1; unclear D gene. The CDR3 consists of 14 residues. Germline values: CDR1 SNHLY, CDR2 FYNNEI. V lost 3 bases and J lost 0, with 8 bases in between. The CDR3 DNA is TGTGCCAGCAGTGACGGCGGGATGAACACTGAAGCTTTCTTT. Translating gives CASSDGGMNTEAFF.

The DNA for the CDR3 is TGTGCCAGCAGGAGATCCGGGACAGGGGGATCGGGCACTGAAGCTTTCTTT. This encodes CASRRSGTGGSGTEAFF. This chain connects TRBV7-2 to TRBJ1-1; 11 bases agree with TRBD1. V dropped 6 bases and J dropped 4; count of bases not matched to a gene: 13. In germline, CDR1 is SGHTA, CDR2 FQGNSA. The CDR3 length is 17 residues.

CDR3 residues: CASSDREGSLTEAFF. The CDR3 DNA is TGTGCCAGCAGCGACCGGGAGGGATCCCTCACTGAAGCTTTCTTT. The chain employs TRBV25-1 and TRBJ1-1; D not resolved. The germline V and J ends were trimmed by 6 bases and 4 bases, with 18 bases remaining between them. Germline values: CDR1 MGHDK, CDR2 SYGVNS. This CDR3 contains 15 residues.

This sequence joins TRBV2 and TRBJ1-1, with 7 bases fitting TRBD1. Germline V CDR1 and CDR2: SNHLY, FYNNEI. Losses at the gene ends were 5 bases for V and 3 bases for J; bases not matched to a gene: 9. This CDR3 spans 15 amino acids. The CDR3 here is CASSPQGVGYTEAFF. Here the CDR3 DNA reads TGTGCCAGCAGTCCTCAGGGGGTTGGGTACACTGAAGCTTTCTTT. The full variable domain, its missing parts supplied by reference TRBV2 and TRBJ1-1, is EPEVTQTPSHQVTQMGQEVILRCVPISNHLYFYWYRQILGQKVEFLVSFYNNEISEKSEIFDDQFSVERPDGSNFTLKIRSTKLEDSAMYFCASSPQGVGYTEAFFGQGTRLTVV.

V and J are TRBV13 and TRBJ2-2; 8 bases are a match to TRBD2. The CDR3 spans 13 residues. The V gene end was trimmed by 5 bases and the J gene end by 6 bases; junction bases not matched to a gene: 2. CDR1 and CDR2 from the germline V gene are PRHDT and FYEKMQ (reference sequence). The CDR3 DNA reads as TGTGCCAGCAGCCGGCGGGGGGCCGGGGAGCTGTTTTTT. This translates into CASSRRGAGELFF.

This clone has only a few counts. This chain's CDR3 is CASSYGGQGHGYTF. CDR3 sequence (DNA): TGTGCCAGCAGTTACGGGGGACAGGGGCATGGCTACACCTTC. The chain uses TRBV6-5 and TRBJ1-2, with TRBD1 matching over 10 bases. CDR1 is MNHEY and CDR2 is SVGAGI in the germline V gene. V shed 2 bases, J shed 6 bases, and the junction held 3 bases outside the gene matches. The CDR3 sequence is 14 residues long.

The rearrangement uses TRBV2 and TRBJ2-3; TRBD1 matches 7 bases. The CDR3 is 14 amino acids. The V segment lost 5 bases and the J segment 2 bases; nucleotides outside the gene matches: 4. Germline CDR1 is SNHLY and CDR2 is FYNNEI. CDR3 region: CASSRGQITDTQYF. The CDR3 coding sequence is TGTGCCAGCAGTCGGGGACAGATCACAGATACGCAGTATTTT.

V usage is TRBV7-6 and J usage is TRBJ1-2; D possibly corresponds to TRBD1 (5 bases). V was pared by 1 base and J by 2 bases, with 17 bases between. There are 17 residues in the CDR3. CDR1 is SGHVS, CDR2 FNYEAQ, per germline. The DNA for the CDR3 is TGTGCCAGCAGCTTAGGGCCGGCAGGGTCCGGAAACTATGGCTACACCTTC. It is translated as CASSLGPAGSGNYGYTF. The variable domain in full, completed from reference TRBV7-6 and TRBJ1-2, reads GAGVSQSPRYKVTKRGQDVALRCDPISGHVSLYWYRQALGQGPEFLTYFNYEAQQDKSGLPNDRFSAERPEGSISTLTIQRTEQRDSAMYRCASSLGPAGSGNYGYTFGSGTRLTVV.

The chain carries TRBV7-9 and TRBJ1-4; perhaps TRBD1 as D (5 bases). V lost 2 bases and J 0 bases, leaving 10 bases between the germline ends. This CDR3 is built from 16 residues. Germline lookup yields CDR1 SEHNR and CDR2 FQNEAQ (reference sequence). In nucleotides, the CDR3 is TGTGCCAGCAGCTTAATCACAGGCTCAACTAATGAAAAACTGTTTTTT. Translation gives CASSLITGSTNEKLFF.

J is TRBJ1-5 and V is TRBV27, with 8 nucleotides matching TRBD1. Trimming removed 0 bases from V and 6 bases from J; junction bases left unmatched: 4. CDR1 MNHEY and CDR2 SMNVEV come from the germline V gene (reference sequence). The CDR3 spans 15 residues. This chain's CDR3 is CASSLSTTGAQPQHF. CDR3 nucleotide sequence: TGTGCCAGCAGTTTATCGACGACAGGGGCTCAGCCCCAGCATTTT.

DNA for the CDR3: TGCAGCGCCCAGACAGGGAGAGACACCGGGGAGCTGTTTTTT. This translates into CSAQTGRDTGELFF. V is TRBV29-1 and J is TRBJ2-2; the match to TRBD1 covers 7 bases. CDR3 length: 14 residues. With V trimmed by 7 bases and J by 3 bases, 8 bases remained unmatched. Per germline, CDR1 SQVTM and CDR2 ANQGSEA.

V gene TRBV7-2 combines with J gene TRBJ2-1; TRBD1 aligns across 9 bases. The length of the CDR3 is 18 residues. Per germline, CDR1 SGHTA and CDR2 FQGNSA. Unmatched junction bases numbered 16, after V lost 4 bases and J lost 6 bases. The CDR3 spells CASSSSGYPGQGGNEQFF. The CDR3 bases are TGTGCCAGCAGCTCTAGTGGTTACCCGGGACAGGGTGGCAATGAGCAGTTCTTC.

The chain uses TRBV3-1 (or the pseudogene TRBV3-2) and TRBJ2-6; TRBD1 is a possible D gene (6 bases). Trimming took 1 base from V and 0 from J, leaving 13 bases between them. This CDR3 contains 18 residues. The germline V gene has CDR1 LGHDT and CDR2 YNNKEL (reference sequence). For the CDR3, the DNA is TGTGCCAGCAGCCAAGGGGGACATTTATCCTCTGGGGCCAACGTCCTGACTTTC. Translation: CASSQGGHLSSGANVLTF.